A single sample gave rise to the 5 T cell receptor beta chains below, sequenced in a study of blood T cells in healthy people across ages. A second roughly 6 to 12 cycle PCR used barcoded and J-beta primers. TCRdb recomputed calls from the 5' RACE reads with MiXCR, one row per CDR3 protein. Counted here are more than 750,000 distinct CDR3 sequences, about 27% occurring once; the ten biggest clones make up 9.5% to 13%. The data were also submitted as part of a second study, on T cells of mothers and their children.

The sequenced sample was blood. Receptor source: a middle-aged woman in good health.

As for this clonotype: A much more abundant neighbour one base away suggests this may be a read error. This is likely a read error, given that the CDR3 carries no conserved phenylalanine or tryptophan at its end. The rearrangement links TRBV7-3 to TRBJ2-5, with TRBD1 as a possible D gene (6 bases). The CDR3 consists of 13 residues. Germline V gene sequence: CDR1 SGHTA, CDR2 FQGTGA. Between the trimmed V and J ends, which lost 5 bases and 5 bases, there was a span of 12 bases. CDR3 sequence reads: CASSQTGLETQYC. The CDR3 DNA reads TGTGCCAGCAGCCAAACAGGGTTGGAGACCCAGTACTGC.

In this sample, this clonotype turned up a few times. The chain links TRBV12-5 to TRBJ2-1; 9 bases fit TRBD2. The V gene's germline CDR1 is LGHNT and CDR2 FRNRAP. The CDR3 runs to 14 residues. V trimming: 6 bases; J trimming: 7 bases; junction bases outside the gene matches: 7. CDR3 residues: CASGLGTSINEQFF. As DNA, the CDR3 is TGTGCTAGTGGACTGGGGACTAGCATTAATGAGCAGTTCTTC.

The chain couples TRBV28 to TRBJ2-7, with TRBD1 matching 7 bases. Germline values: CDR1 MDHEN, CDR2 SYDVKM. This CDR3 is built from 17 residues. The V and J ends lost 6 bases and 0 bases, in that order; junction bases with no gene match: 14. CDR3 in DNA: TGTGCCAGCAGACCCCTCGACAGGGCACTCAGCTCCTACGAGCAGTACTTC. This gives the protein CASRPLDRALSSYEQYF.

This clonotype appeared many times. The chain joins TRBV6-6 to TRBJ2-7; 9 bases are shared with TRBD1. CDR3 length: 16 amino acids. Germline-derived CDR1 and CDR2 are MNHNY and SVGAGI (reference sequence). The trim removed 6 bases at V and 1 base at J, leaving 10 bases unmatched. As DNA, the CDR3 is TGTGCCAGCAGCCCAATACAGGGGGCACGTTCCTACGAGCAGTACTTC. This codes for CASSPIQGARSYEQYF.

This clonotype was picked up a small number of times. This chain links TRBV6-1 with TRBJ1-6, with D possibly being TRBD1 (5 bases). This CDR3 contains 15 residues. Trimming pared 8 bases from V and 10 bases from J, leaving 21 bases between. The germline gives CDR1 MNHNS, CDR2 SASEGT. The CDR3 DNA reads as TGTGCCAGCTTTGGGGGGACTAGCGTTTTATCACCCCTCCACTTT. This codes for CASFGGTSVLSPLHF.